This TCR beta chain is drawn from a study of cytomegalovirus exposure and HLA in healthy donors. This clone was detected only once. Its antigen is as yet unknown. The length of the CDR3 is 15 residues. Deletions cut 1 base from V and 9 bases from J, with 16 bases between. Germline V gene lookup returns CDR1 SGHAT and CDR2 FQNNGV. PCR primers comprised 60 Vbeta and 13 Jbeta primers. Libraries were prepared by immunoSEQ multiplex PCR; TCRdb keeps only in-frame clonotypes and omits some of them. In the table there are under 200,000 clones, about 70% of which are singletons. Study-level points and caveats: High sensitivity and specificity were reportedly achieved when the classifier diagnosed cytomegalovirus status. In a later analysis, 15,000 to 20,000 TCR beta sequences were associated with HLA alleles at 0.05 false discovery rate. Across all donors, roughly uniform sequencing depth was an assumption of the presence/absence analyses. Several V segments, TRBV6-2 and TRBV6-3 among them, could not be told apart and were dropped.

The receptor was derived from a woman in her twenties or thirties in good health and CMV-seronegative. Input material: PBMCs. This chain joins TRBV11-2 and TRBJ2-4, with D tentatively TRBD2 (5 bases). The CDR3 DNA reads TGTGCCAGCAGCTTAGGGTGGGGAGAGAGAGCCATTCAGTACTTC. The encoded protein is CASSLGWGERAIQYF.